These 5 T cell receptor beta chains came from one sample sequenced in a study of blood T cells in healthy people across ages. A second PCR of roughly 7 to 11 cycles used a sample-barcoded 5' primer and a J-beta primer mix. In TCRdb, the 5' RACE reads were re-called with MiXCR into one record per CDR3 protein. The repertoire holds about 670,000 distinct CDR3 sequences, over 40% seen once, with approximately 13% in the top ten. Input material: blood. The receptor set was obtained from an elderly woman in good health.

This clonotype has a count of ten or more. The chain uses TRBV9 and TRBJ2-1, with 9 bases fitting TRBD1. Germline V CDR1 and CDR2: SGDLS, YYNGEE. CDR3 size: 13 residues. V dropped 4 bases and J dropped 7; count of bases not matched to a gene: 3. CDR3 sequence (DNA): TGTGCCAGCAGCCCGGGACAGGGTAATGAGCAGTTCTTC. Translation gives CASSPGQGNEQFF.

This clonotype has ten or more counts. The chain joins TRBV12-3 or TRBV12-4 to TRBJ1-5; D is perhaps TRBD1 (5 bases). V lost 1 base and J 5 bases, leaving 9 bases between the germline ends. The length of the CDR3 is 14 residues. The CDR3 DNA reads TGTGCCAGCAGTTTAGTGACAGCTGATCAGCCCCAGCATTTT. This sequence encodes CASSLVTADQPQHF.

As for this clonotype: An end of the junction does not agree with germline; a read error may underlie this. The gene calls are TRBV12-3 or TRBV12-4 and TRBJ2-5; 7 nucleotides match TRBD2. The CDR3 is 17 residues long. The CDR3, as DNA: TGTGCCAGCAGTTCACAGATTGGGGCCCTCCGGGGGGAGACCCGGTACTTC. It translates to CASSSQIGALRGETRYF.

V usage is TRBV9 and J usage is TRBJ2-2; D gene unclear. CDR3 length equals 15 residues. Trimming took 0 bases from V and 0 from J, leaving 6 bases between them. Germline V gene data show CDR1 as SGDLS and CDR2 as YYNGEE. In DNA form, the CDR3 reads TGTGCCAGCAGCGTAGGTTCGGCGAACACCGGGGAGCTGTTTTTT. This encodes CASSVGSANTGELFF.

This chain uses TRBV7-2 with TRBJ2-2, with TRBD1 matching over 10 bases. The CDR3 has 15 amino acids. The germline gives CDR1 SGHTA, CDR2 FQGNSA. V lost 6 bases to trimming and J lost 5 bases; unmatched junction nucleotides: 6. This CDR3 reads CASSYPGQGTGELFF. The CDR3 DNA is TGTGCCAGCAGTTATCCGGGACAGGGGACCGGGGAGCTGTTTTTT.